One TCR beta chain is described in this entry. This entry is derived from a study of blood T cell repertoires in COVID-19. Study-level background: Sample material is recorded as cDNA or gDNA derived from T cells, B-cell-depleted T cells, or PBMCs.

Authors' methods: How many nucleated cells were present was estimated from reference gene primer amplification. Here immunoSEQ multiplex PCR was the method, and the copy in TCRdb shows in-frame clones only, minus some. V and J calls plus clone size are reproduced from that table; the DNA served to infer D and trimming. Among some 230,000 clones listed, 80% to 90% were seen once. The receptor comes from a man in his fifties who had recovered from COVID-19. Sequencing was carried out using peripheral blood.

The CDR3 here is CASSYPYWTEGNQPQHF. The CDR3 DNA reads as TGTGCCAGCAGTTACCCGTACTGGACAGAAGGCAATCAGCCCCAGCATTTT. The chain carries TRBV6-2 or TRBV6-3 and TRBJ1-5, with D possibly being TRBD1 (6 bases). Germline assignment: CDR1 MNHEY and CDR2 SVGEGT. This CDR3 contains 17 residues. V lost 2 bases to trimming and J lost 2 bases, with 16 bases between them.